The present T cell receptor (delta chain) was sequenced within a study of γδ T cells in repeated Plasmodium falciparum infection. Study details: Sampling occurred at baseline, pre-infection for selected infections, and 21 days post-infection. Malian samples came from no-transmission periods or across acute febrile malaria episodes.

Each sorted gammadelta sample had TRG and TRD chains sequenced. TCRdb re-analyzed the multiplex PCR reads via CATT. The sample has tens of thousands of delta-chain clones, approximately 1.7% seen once. The ends lost 0 bases at V and 4 bases at J; junction bases unmatched: 21. Germline values: CDR1 GEAIGNYY, CDR2 EKD. The CDR3 length is 21 residues. Study-wide findings and caveats: Over time and infection, Vgamma9/Vdelta2+ repertoires remained highly stable and polyclonal.

Bulk repertoires came from Vgamma9/Vdelta2+ or Vdelta2-negative gammadelta T cells flow-sorted from PBMC. Concerning this clone itself: Antigen specificity is unknown. TCRdb's entry gives the protein of a much larger clone, which mismatches this DNA's translation at residue 16, likely from a read error; the protein reported here is translated from the DNA.

The source is a pool of human donors (malaria-infected and uninfected, not separated). This chain uses TRDV2 with TRDJ1; the match to TRDD3 covers 11 bases. The J gene is not listed in TCRdb, so it was assigned here from a DNA match to germline. Material: gamma-delta T cells from blood. The CDR3 DNA reads as TGTGCCTGTGACACCGCGGAGAAGGTGGGGGATACGCGTCTGTACATCGATAAACTCATCTTT. Protein: CACDTAEKVGDTRLYIDKLIF.